This TCR beta chain was recorded in a study of T cell responses to AZD1222 COVID-19 vaccine. Study results and caveats: The study found vaccine-associated CD4 TCRs spanning spike, dominant at 160-218 and 743-854. None of the repertoires were sampled until the peak T cell response had passed.

This CDR3 spans 14 amino acids. V lost 2 bases to trimming and J lost 5 bases, with 12 bases between them. Germline V gives CDR1 MNHEY, CDR2 SVGAGI. Comments on this clone: Its target is not known.

Clones were sequenced by immunoSEQ multiplex PCR, and TCRdb holds only the in-frame ones, with some missing. The repertoire includes under 35,000 clones, over 75% of them detected once, and roughly 9.6% sits in the top ten. The receptor's source is an adult who received the AZD1222 COVID-19 vaccine. The starting material was peripheral blood, obtained 28 days after the second AZD1222 dose. This chain links TRBV6-5 with TRBJ1-1, with D tentatively TRBD1 (6 bases). As DNA, the CDR3 is TGTGCCAGCAGTTACACCAGGGGAGAGACTGAAGCTTTCTTT. It translates to CASSYTRGETEAFF.